One and the same sample provided the 30 T cell receptor beta chains below, sequenced in a study of low-dose radiotherapy and immunotherapy resistance in tumors. As for time point: before trial treatment. cDNA synthesis used a TRAV/TRBV-specific primer set for both chains. With a constant-region primer and a V-primer adapter, TCRs were subjected to around 18 PCR cycles of amplification. A single record per CDR3 protein comes from TCRdb applying MiXCR to the reads. Of under 90,000 distinct CDR3 sequences in the sample, less than 40% are singletons; the top ten hold 11%. The sample in question was PBMCs, obtained before treatment. The receptors shown here come from a female donor with ovarian cancer.

This clonotype was seen repeatedly, ten times or more. J is TRBJ2-1 and V is TRBV9; D gene uncertain. The CDR3 has 12 residues. Trimming shortened V by 2 bases and J by 5 bases, and 5 bases separated the two germline ends. Germline CDR1 is SGDLS and CDR2 is YYNGEE. CDR3 sequence: CASSVSDNEQFF. In DNA, the CDR3 is TGTGCCAGCAGCGTTAGTGACAATGAGCAGTTCTTC.

This clonotype was counted at least ten times. This chain joins TRBV7-2 and TRBJ2-1, with 9 positions matching TRBD2. V shed 4 bases, J shed 4 bases, and the junction held 8 bases outside the gene matches. The CDR3 runs 16 residues. From germline, CDR1 is SGHTA and CDR2 FQGNSA. CDR3 residues: CASSSDLAGLYNEQFF. The CDR3, as DNA: TGTGCCAGCAGCTCTGACCTAGCGGGGCTATACAATGAGCAGTTCTTC.

This clonotype was observed at least ten times. This sequence joins TRBV27 and TRBJ2-4, with D possibly being TRBD2 (5 bases). CDR1 MNHEY and CDR2 SMNVEV come from the germline V gene (reference sequence). Trimming removed 6 bases from V and 0 bases from J, with 12 bases in between. CDR3 size: 15 residues. The CDR3 is CASSQRRLAKNIQYF. In nucleotides, the CDR3 is TGTGCCAGCAGCCAGAGGAGGCTAGCCAAAAACATTCAGTACTTC.

At least ten counts were recorded for this clonotype. The chain combines TRBV6-2 or TRBV6-3 with TRBJ2-7, with TRBD2 as a possible D gene (6 bases). The CDR3 covers 14 residues. V lost 8 bases to trimming and J lost 3 bases, with 17 bases between them. CDR1 MNHEY and CDR2 SVGEGT come from the germline V gene. CDR3 DNA: TGTGCCAGCTACATACCGGGGGAAAACTACGAGCAGTACTTC. Translating gives CASYIPGENYEQYF.

The chain carries TRBV20-1 and TRBJ2-7, with TRBD1 matching over 8 bases. Germline values: CDR1 DFQATT, CDR2 SNEGSKA (reference sequence). This CDR3 region has 23 residues. The J segment lost 4 bases and the V segment lost 4 bases, leaving 36 bases of the junction unmatched. The CDR3 DNA sequence: TGCAGTGCTATAGGGTTAGGGTTAGGGTTAGGGTTAGGGTTACAAGACAGGGGATACGAGCAGTACTTC. This gives the protein CSAIGLGLGLGLGLQDRGYEQYF.

Many counts were recorded for this clonotype. The V call is TRBV18, the J call TRBJ2-3; the D is unclear. V gave up 2 bases and J gave up 4 bases, with 4 bases separating them. Per the germline V gene, CDR1 is KGHSH and CDR2 is LQKENI. The CDR3 covers 12 residues. The CDR3 bases are TGTGCCAGCTCACCAGAAGCAGATACGCAGTATTTT. It yields the protein CASSPEADTQYF.

At least ten counts were recorded for this clonotype. The CDR3 region is CASSYSETGTVTQYF. The CDR3 nucleotides read TGTGCCAGCAGTTACTCGGAGACAGGGACAGTGACCCAGTACTTC. The rearrangement uses TRBV6-6 and TRBJ2-5; 7 bases are shared with TRBD1. Germline V gene sequence: CDR1 MNHNY, CDR2 SVGAGI (reference sequence). The CDR3 totals 15 residues. The V and J ends lost 0 bases and 7 bases, in that order; junction bases with no gene match: 8.

This clonotype was observed once. The genes are TRBV5-3 and TRBJ2-2; 8 bases line up with TRBD1. TRBV5-3 is sorted into the ORF group, with uncertain function. This CDR3 has 14 amino acids. Trimming cost V 4 bases and J 7 bases; bases outside gene matches: 6. Written as DNA, the CDR3 is TGTGCCAGAAGCCGGACAGGGTCCTTCGGGGAGCTGTTTTTT. Translation: CARSRTGSFGELFF.

This clonotype was found a few times. The chain uses TRBV5-6 and TRBJ1-5; D gene ambiguous. The CDR3 extends over 12 amino acids. From germline, CDR1 is SGHDT and CDR2 YYEEEE. V lost 1 base, J lost 10 bases, and 9 bases lay in between. The CDR3 nucleotides are TGTGCCAGCAGCTTGATCACCGGACCCCAGCATTTT. Its translation is CASSLITGPQHF.

This sequence joins TRBV5-6 and TRBJ2-7; 9 positions agree with TRBD1. Germline V CDR1 and CDR2: SGHDT, YYEEEE. This CDR3 contains 14 residues. V shed 4 bases, J shed 3 bases, and the junction held 5 bases outside the gene matches. CDR3 in amino acids: CASSHGQGIYEQYF. The CDR3 nucleotides are TGTGCCAGCAGCCACGGACAGGGGATCTACGAGCAGTACTTC.

The chain is built from TRBV18 and TRBJ1-4, with D hard to call. The CDR3 spans 15 residues. Germline V gene lookup returns CDR1 KGHSH and CDR2 LQKENI. V lost 4 bases and J lost 3, with 12 bases in between. The CDR3 sequence is CASSRAGTSNEKLFF. The CDR3 bases are TGTGCCAGCTCACGTGCAGGCACATCTAATGAAAAACTGTTTTTT.

The chain combines TRBV28 with TRBJ2-3; TRBD1 aligns across 9 bases. This CDR3 comprises 14 residues. The germline CDR1 and CDR2 sequences are MDHEN and SYDVKM. This CDR3 is CVTRDRALSDTQYF. In nucleotides, the CDR3 is TGTGTTACTCGGGACAGGGCGCTTTCGGATACGCAGTATTTT.

The rearrangement joins TRBV18 to TRBJ2-1; D uncertain. The V gene lost 4 bases and the J gene lost 6 bases, with 19 bases spanning the gap. This CDR3 has 16 amino acids. Germline V lookup: CDR1 KGHSH, CDR2 LQKENI. CDR3 residues: CASSRTSGISSNEQFF. DNA of the CDR3: TGTGCCAGCTCACGCACCTCCGGCATATCGAGCAATGAGCAGTTCTTC.

Here the CDR3 DNA reads TGCAGCGGCCTACAGGGGGCTGTGGGCTACACCTTC. The encoded protein is CSGLQGAVGYTF. The chain joins TRBV29-1 to TRBJ1-2; 9 nucleotides align to TRBD1. CDR1 is SQVTM and CDR2 is ANQGSEA in the germline V gene. V was pared by 7 bases and J by 8 bases, with 8 bases of the junction left unmatched. This CDR3 has 12 amino acids.

At least ten counts were recorded for this clonotype. The V call is TRBV14, the J call TRBJ2-2; no clear D. The germline V and J ends were trimmed by 4 bases and 4 bases, with 4 bases remaining between them. CDR3 size: 12 residues. Germline V CDR1 and CDR2: SGHDN, FVKESK. CDR3: CASSRVTGELFF. CDR3 DNA: TGTGCCAGCAGCCGGGTCACCGGGGAGCTGTTTTTT.

In this sample, this clonotype turned up many times. The chain couples TRBV11-2 to TRBJ2-7; TRBD2 matches at 11 bases. This CDR3 is 13 amino acids long. Germline CDR1 and CDR2: SGHAT and FQNNGV. J lost 4 bases, V lost 8 bases, and 4 bases had no gene match. The CDR3 region is CASVLAGDYEQYF. CDR3 sequence (DNA): TGTGCCAGCGTACTAGCGGGAGATTACGAGCAGTACTTC.

This clonotype was seen a handful of times. The chain combines TRBV28 with TRBJ1-5, with D possibly TRBD1 on 5 matching bases. This CDR3 has 16 amino acids. Trimming pared 8 bases from V and 1 base from J, leaving 18 bases between. Germline CDR1 MDHEN, CDR2 SYDVKM. CDR3 nucleotides: TGTGCCAGCGGGGCGCCTGGGGCGGTCAGCAATCAGCCCCAGCATTTT. Encoded protein: CASGAPGAVSNQPQHF. Filled out from reference TRBV28 and TRBJ1-5, the complete variable domain reads DVKVTQSSRYLVKRTGEKVFLECVQDMDHENMFWYRQDPGLGLRLIYFSYDVKMKEKGDIPEGYSVSREKKERFSLILESASTNQTSMYLCASGAPGAVSNQPQHFGDGTRLSIL.

For this clonotype: The CDR3 ends on some other residue instead of the conserved phenylalanine or tryptophan, so this is likely a read error. The rearrangement links TRBV20-1 to TRBJ1-5, with D perhaps matching TRBD1 (5 bases). The V gene lost 2 bases and the J gene lost 2 bases, with 16 bases spanning the gap. Looked up from germline, CDR1 is DFQATT and CDR2 is SNEGSKA (reference sequence). CDR3 length equals 16 residues. The CDR3 region is CSARLGWGGRNQPQHL. Written as DNA, the CDR3 is TGCAGTGCTAGATTAGGCTGGGGCGGTCGCAATCAGCCCCAGCATTTA.

The V call is TRBV20-1, the J call TRBJ2-1; D is perhaps TRBD2 (6 bases). The CDR3 sequence is 16 residues long. V was pared by 0 bases and J by 0 bases, with 12 bases between. Looked up from germline, CDR1 is DFQATT and CDR2 is SNEGSKA (reference sequence). DNA of the CDR3: TGCAGTGCTAGAGATCGGGGGTGGAGCTCCTACAATGAGCAGTTCTTC. This sequence encodes CSARDRGWSSYNEQFF.

Ten or more counts support this clonotype. The gene calls are TRBV5-1 and TRBJ2-2; D perhaps matches TRBD1 (5 bases). This CDR3 comprises 14 residues. The germline V gene has CDR1 SGHRS and CDR2 YFSETQ. V lost 1 base, J lost 5 bases, and 9 bases lay in between. The CDR3 sequence: CASSLPQVTGELFF. CDR3 sequence (DNA): TGCGCCAGCAGCTTGCCACAGGTTACCGGGGAGCTGTTTTTT.

This clonotype was seen at least ten times. CDR3 DNA sequence: TGCGCCAGCAGCCAAGAACAGGGACTAGCCAAAAACATTCAGTACTTC. It codes for CASSQEQGLAKNIQYF. The chain employs TRBV4-3 and TRBJ2-4; D tentatively reads TRBD1 or TRBD2 (6 bases each). The CDR3 loop spans 16 amino acids. Germline CDR1 LGHNA, CDR2 YSLEER. V lost 0 bases, J lost 0 bases, and 9 bases lay in between.

This clonotype was seen at least ten times. The chain combines TRBV27 with TRBJ1-2; the match to TRBD1 covers 7 bases. The CDR3 totals 14 residues. CDR1 is MNHEY, CDR2 SMNVEV, per germline (reference sequence). V was pared by 2 bases and J by 6 bases, with 6 bases of the junction left unmatched. The CDR3 region has the DNA TGTGCCAGCAGTTTAATCCCCACAGGGGATGGCTACACCTTC. This translates into CASSLIPTGDGYTF.

About this clonotype: A far larger clone is off by one base, so a read error is likely. The chain uses TRBV9 and TRBJ2-1, with 8 bases lining up with TRBD2. The end of the DNA aligns better with TRBJ2-7, so the J call may be wrong. Per germline, CDR1 SGDLS and CDR2 YYNGEE. There are 14 residues in the CDR3. The CDR3 DNA is TGTGCCATCAGCGACGGGGGGGGTCGCCACGAGCAGTACTTC. This encodes CAISDGGGRHEQYF.

The V and J genes are TRBV2 and TRBJ2-3; D uncertain. V shed 4 bases and J shed 3 bases, with 11 bases lying between them. CDR1 and CDR2 from the germline V gene are SNHLY and FYNNEI. The CDR3 runs to 14 residues. The CDR3 sequence is CASSVYFGTDTQYF. As DNA, the CDR3 is TGTGCCAGCAGTGTTTACTTTGGAACAGATACGCAGTATTTT.

There are many counts of this clonotype. The chain joins TRBV5-6 to TRBJ2-3, with D possibly matching TRBD2 (6 bases). The ends were cut back, 4 bases at V and 1 base at J, with 16 bases in the middle. Looked up from germline, CDR1 is SGHDT and CDR2 is YYEEEE. CDR3 length equals 16 residues. CDR3 in DNA: TGTGCCAGCAGCCCGAACCTAGCGTTTGGCACAGATACGCAGTATTTT. As protein: CASSPNLAFGTDTQYF.

The rearrangement uses TRBV6-2 or TRBV6-3 and TRBJ2-1; 13 positions match TRBD2. The CDR3 has 15 amino acids. V was pared by 4 bases and J by 6 bases, with 3 bases of the junction left unmatched. Germline V CDR1 and CDR2: MNHEY, SVGEGT. CDR3 amino acids: CASSSGLAGVNEQFF. The CDR3 region has the DNA TGTGCCAGCAGTTCCGGACTAGCGGGAGTCAATGAGCAGTTCTTC.

This clonotype was recorded many times. The V gene is TRBV2, the J gene TRBJ2-7; weak D call: TRBD2 (6 bases). The V gene lost 6 bases and the J gene lost 3 bases, with 12 bases spanning the gap. The CDR3 length is 13 residues. Germline-derived CDR1 and CDR2 are SNHLY and FYNNEI. The CDR3 DNA is TGTGCCAGCAGCCGGGGGACTTTCTACGAGCAGTACTTC. The encoded protein is CASSRGTFYEQYF.

The chain joins TRBV28 to TRBJ1-4; TRBD1 is a possible D gene (6 bases). The CDR3 spans 14 residues. V lost 2 bases and J lost 9, with 13 bases in between. Germline values: CDR1 MDHEN, CDR2 SYDVKM. CDR3 bases: TGTGCCAGCAGTTTAACAGGGAAGGGGAAAAAACTGTTTTTT. This gives the protein CASSLTGKGKKLFF.

In this sample, this clonotype turned up a few times. The chain is built from TRBV5-4 and TRBJ1-1; the match to TRBD1 covers 10 bases. The CDR3 is 16 amino acids. The germline gives CDR1 SGHNT, CDR2 YYREEE (reference sequence). V lost 4 bases and J lost 1; bases outside the gene matches: 7. The CDR3 protein is CASSPTGGYGNTEAFF. CDR3 DNA: TGTGCCAGCAGCCCGACAGGGGGCTACGGGAACACTGAAGCTTTCTTT.

The sample holds one count of this clonotype. The gene calls are TRBV3-1 and TRBJ1-3; D unresolved. V was clipped by 0 bases and J by 0 bases, with 15 bases between them. Per germline, CDR1 LGHDT and CDR2 YNNKEL (reference sequence). The CDR3 extends over 18 amino acids. The CDR3 here is CASSQDRIGPPSGNTIYF. CDR3 DNA: TGTGCCAGCAGCCAAGATCGGATAGGGCCGCCCTCTGGAAACACCATATATTTT. The full variable domain, completed using reference TRBV3-1 and TRBJ1-3, is DTAVSQTPKYLVTQMGNDKSIKCEQNLGHDTMYWYKQDSKKFLKIMFSYNNKELIINETVPNRFSPKSPDKAHLNLHINSLELGDSAVYFCASSQDRIGPPSGNTIYFGEGSWLTVV.